Reported below is one T cell receptor (beta chain). This clonotype was seen only a few times. This receptor's antigen is unknown. Nothing much larger sits one base from this clone, and base qualities are not available. TCRdb lists the instrument as Illumina HiSeq 1500. Clones were called with MiXCR by TCRdb after fastp trimmed the public reads at Q25, and only in-frame beta chains were retained. Each entry is one CDR3 protein sequence, shown with its most common DNA and genes. For this sample the table gives 650,000 to 900,000 distinct CDR3 sequences, of which almost 30% were detected only once. Of the sample, around 13% is held by the ten largest clones. The intended sense of this specimen's treatment or condition label: in vitro stimulation with specific CMV peptide epitopes to enrich CMV-specific T cells. This sample is drawn from a study of T cell repertoires in cytomegalovirus infection (dated by TCRdb to the late 2010s). The study in broad terms: Alongside well-studied HLA-B-restricted epitopes, the peptide stimulations were aimed at recently identified HLA-C-restricted CMV epitopes, whose presentation resists viral immunomodulation. Because public TCR beta signatures pointed to carriage of CMV infection together with the matching HLA type, the HLA type of each donor mattered for the analysis.

Broad study findings and their caveats: The ex vivo response was dominated by HLA-C-restricted CMV-specific TCR beta clonotypes, and the single most frequent clonotype in two of eight donors was supplied by these HLA-C-restricted clonotypes. Carriers of CMV infection plus the relevant HLA type were discriminated by the cumulative frequency of public TCR beta family members in the study cohort and in an independent approximately 350-donor cohort.

The starting material was cultured CD8+ T cells from PBMCs, obtained from culture after CMV antigen stimulation. This clonotype was obtained from a human donor in good health (CMV status not recorded). Some clones in this sample may be carry-over from other donors' samples.

The CDR3 in this case is CATTLLTGSSYNEQFF. The nucleotides read TGTGCTACGACTCTATTGACAGGTTCTTCCTACAATGAGCAGTTCTTC. The rearranged segments are TRBV28 and TRBJ2-1; a tentative D match to TRBD1 spans 6 bases. The CDR3 has 16 amino acids, counting the end cysteine and phenylalanine. The sequence is cut down to CDR3 DNA, 48 bases in frame from base 1. As encoded in the germline V gene, CDR1 is MDHEN while CDR2 is SYDVKM. Joined to the reference TRBV28 and TRBJ2-1 proteins, this CDR3 gives the full variable domain: DVKVTQSSRYLVKRTGEKVFLECVQDMDHENMFWYRQDPGLGLRLIYFSYDVKMKEKGDIPEGYSVSREKKERFSLILESASTNQTSMYLCATTLLTGSSYNEQFFGPGTRLTVL.